This entry lists 18 T cell receptor beta chains sequenced from one sample in a study of CD8 T cells in ankylosing spondylitis. TCRdb called the 5' RACE reads again in MiXCR, with one record for every CDR3 protein. The sample includes 300,000 to 350,000 distinct CDR3 sequences, about 15% of them seen just once. The source material was blood, either unsorted or a sorted T cell fraction (not recorded which). The origin of the receptors is a male donor with ankylosing spondylitis or in good health (not recorded which).

V gene TRBV6-5 combines with J gene TRBJ1-1; D perhaps matches TRBD1 (5 bases). The CDR3 runs to 17 residues. V lost 1 base and J lost 2, with 17 bases in between. CDR1 MNHEY and CDR2 SVGAGI come from the germline V gene. The chain's CDR3 is CASSYYGGRGENTEAFF. DNA of the CDR3: TGTGCCAGCAGTTACTATGGGGGAAGGGGAGAAAACACTGAAGCTTTCTTT.

The CDR3, as DNA: TGTGCCAGCAGTTTAGCGAGGGGACGGGGGGCCCACACTGAAGCTTTCTTT. Translation gives CASSLARGRGAHTEAFF. The chain uses TRBV12-3 or TRBV12-4 and TRBJ1-1; D possibly corresponds to TRBD1 (6 bases). The CDR3 loop spans 17 amino acids. Trimming shortened V by 0 bases and J by 3 bases, and 17 bases separated the two germline ends.

This clonotype was observed a handful of times. The rearrangement links TRBV10-2 to TRBJ1-6; no firm D call. From germline, CDR1 is WSHSY and CDR2 SAAADI. The V gene lost 0 bases and the J gene lost 5 bases, with 11 bases spanning the gap. The CDR3 length is 16 residues. CDR3 in amino acids: CASSESIAADNSPLHF. The DNA for the CDR3 is TGCGCCAGCAGTGAGTCGATTGCGGCGGATAATTCACCCCTCCACTTT.

This chain uses TRBV6-1 with TRBJ2-3; 7 bases align to TRBD1. J gave up 3 bases and V 7 bases, and 7 bases lay outside the gene matches. Per germline, CDR1 MNHNS and CDR2 SASEGT. This CDR3 is 14 amino acids long. The CDR3: CASIDRASTDTQYF. The CDR3 bases are TGTGCCAGCATCGACAGGGCTTCGACAGATACGCAGTATTTT.

In its sample, this clonotype was seen many times. V is TRBV12-3 or TRBV12-4 and J is TRBJ1-2, with a tentative D call TRBD1 (5 bases). V was trimmed by 7 bases and J by 5 bases, leaving 17 bases between them. CDR3 length equals 14 residues. In DNA form, the CDR3 reads TGTGCCAGCACGCCAGACGGGGGTCGGTATGGCTACACCTTC. Translation gives CASTPDGGRYGYTF.

This clonotype was detected a few times. The rearrangement links TRBV3-1 to TRBJ2-1; 12 nucleotides agree with TRBD2. The CDR3 is made up of 18 amino acids. J gave up 2 bases and V 0 bases, and 5 bases lay outside the gene matches. The V gene's germline CDR1 is LGHDT and CDR2 YNNKEL (reference sequence). CDR3 sequence reads: CASSQDPRLAGAYNEQFF. The CDR3 DNA follows: TGTGCCAGCAGCCAAGACCCCAGACTAGCGGGAGCCTACAATGAGCAGTTCTTC.

The sample holds many counts of this clonotype. The chain joins TRBV7-9 to TRBJ1-1; no reliable D call. This CDR3 is built from 14 residues. V was clipped by 0 bases and J by 4 bases, with 9 bases between them. Germline CDR1 and CDR2: SEHNR and FQNEAQ (reference sequence). The CDR3 reads CASSLASRTTEAFF. The CDR3 nucleotides read TGTGCCAGCAGCTTAGCGAGCAGAACCACTGAAGCTTTCTTT.

This clonotype has a handful of counts. The chain couples TRBV9 to TRBJ2-2, with D uncertain. Germline lookup yields CDR1 SGDLS and CDR2 YYNGEE. Trimming cost V 3 bases and J 0 bases, with 6 bases left between them. The CDR3 is 14 amino acids. CDR3 sequence reads: CASSARANTGELFF. The CDR3, as DNA: TGTGCCAGCAGCGCCAGAGCGAACACCGGGGAGCTGTTTTTT. Variable domain in full (rest from reference TRBV9 and TRBJ2-2): DSGVTQTPKHLITATGQRVTLRCSPRSGDLSVYWYQQSLDQGLQFLIQYYNGEERAKGNILERFSAQQFPDLHSELNLSSLELGDSALYFCASSARANTGELFFGEGSRLTVL.

This clonotype was found a few times. The chain employs TRBV7-2 and TRBJ2-3; 11 bases map to TRBD2. The CDR3 totals 13 residues. V gave up 5 bases and J gave up 13 bases; unmatched junction bases: 8. Germline V gene data show CDR1 as SGHTA and CDR2 as FQGNSA. CDR3 amino acids: CASSPLAGGEKYF. The CDR3, as DNA: TGTGCCAGCAGCCCCTTAGCGGGAGGGGAGAAGTATTTT.

The chain couples TRBV10-3 to TRBJ2-7, with TRBD2 as a possible D gene (6 bases). The V and J ends lost 1 base and 0 bases respectively, with 10 bases between them. The CDR3 is 15 residues long. Germline V CDR1 and CDR2: ENHRY, SYGVKD. The CDR3 nucleotides read TGTGCCATCAGTGAGTATGACGGGAGCTCCTACGAGCAGTACTTC. It encodes CAISEYDGSSYEQYF.

This clonotype has a handful of counts. The chain carries TRBV5-1 and TRBJ2-7; maybe TRBD2 (6 bases). CDR3 length: 17 residues. Trimming removed 4 bases at V and 4 bases at J, with 24 bases between. Germline CDR1 and CDR2: SGHRS and YFSETQ. The DNA for the CDR3 is TGCGCCAGCAGCAGGCTCCCAGGAGGGATGGAGGGATACGAGCAGTACTTC. This sequence encodes CASSRLPGGMEGYEQYF. Filled out from reference TRBV5-1 and TRBJ2-7, the complete variable domain reads KAGVTQTPRYLIKTRGQQVTLSCSPISGHRSVSWYQQTPGQGLQFLFEYFSETQRNKGNFPGRFSGRQFSNSRSEMNVSTLELGDSALYLCASSRLPGGMEGYEQYFGPGTRLTVT.

The genes are TRBV11-2 and TRBJ2-3; tentative D call: TRBD1 (6 bases). The V end lost 4 bases, the J end lost 2 bases, and 13 bases lay between the germline ends. This CDR3 region has 15 residues. Germline values: CDR1 SGHAT, CDR2 FQNNGV. The CDR3 protein is CASSSQGKVTDTQYF. The CDR3, as DNA: TGTGCCAGCAGCTCTCAGGGGAAGGTCACAGATACGCAGTATTTT.

This clonotype was seen only a few times. The rearrangement links TRBV29-1 to TRBJ1-1; 9 bases fit TRBD1. Per the germline V gene, CDR1 is SQVTM and CDR2 is ANQGSEA. V lost 7 bases, J lost 5 bases, and 2 bases stayed unmatched. The CDR3 runs 11 residues. The CDR3 DNA is TGCAGCGGGGACAGGGCTACTGAAGCTTTCTTT. Encoded protein: CSGDRATEAFF.

This clonotype was observed at least ten times. The chain recombines TRBV20-1 with TRBJ1-5; no definite D call. Trimming removed 6 bases at V and 9 bases at J, with 15 bases between. This CDR3 spans 12 amino acids. The germline CDR1 and CDR2 sequences are DFQATT and SNEGSKA (reference sequence). Written as DNA, the CDR3 is TGCAGTGCAGAAAACCAGGACGGGCCCCAGCATTTT. It is translated as CSAENQDGPQHF.

V usage is TRBV21-1 and J usage is TRBJ1-6; the D call TRBD1 from the table was never checked on the DNA. TRBV21-1 is shown as a pseudogene. CDR3 length equals 14 residues. CDR3 region: CASTKDRGNSPLHF. The CDR3, as DNA: TGTGCCAGTACAAAGGACAGGGGGAATTCACCCCTCCACTTT.

The rearrangement uses TRBV6-1 and TRBJ2-5; possibly TRBD2 for D (6 bases). The germline V gene has CDR1 MNHNS and CDR2 SASEGT. The CDR3 loop spans 13 amino acids. V was pared by 5 bases and J by 4 bases, with 11 bases between. The CDR3 is CASSKPEGETQYF. CDR3 bases: TGTGCCAGCAGTAAGCCGGAGGGAGAGACCCAGTACTTC.

The V and J genes are TRBV20-1 and TRBJ2-1; perhaps TRBD1 as D (5 bases). Trimming took 6 bases from V and 1 from J, leaving 10 bases between them. The CDR3 contains 13 residues. Germline V CDR1 and CDR2: DFQATT, SNEGSKA (reference sequence). CDR3 residues: CSAQGVSYNEQFF. The CDR3 DNA is TGCAGTGCCCAGGGTGTGTCCTACAATGAGCAGTTCTTC.

The table lists this clonotype with many counts. The CDR3, as DNA: TGTGCCATCAGTGAGTTATATTGGGCTGGCAATGAGCAGTTCTTC. Its protein is CAISELYWAGNEQFF. The chain carries TRBV10-3 and TRBJ2-1; the D is unclear. Between the trimmed V and J ends, which lost 1 base and 6 bases, there was a span of 13 bases. Germline-derived CDR1 and CDR2 are ENHRY and SYGVKD. This CDR3 has 15 residues.